The present T cell receptor (beta chain) was sequenced within a study of T cell responses to AZD1222 COVID-19 vaccine. Germline assignment: CDR1 MNHEY and CDR2 SMNVEV (reference sequence). The CDR3 loop spans 13 amino acids. V shed 8 bases, J shed 6 bases, and the junction held 7 bases outside the gene matches. This clone showed up just a few times. Generated by immunoSEQ multiplex PCR, the TCRdb table keeps only in-frame clones and is missing some. The sample has fewer than 100,000 clones, nearly 90% seen once. The sequenced sample was peripheral blood, obtained on day 0 of AZD1222 vaccination. The clonotype originates from an adult in good health. This chain links TRBV27 with TRBJ1-5; TRBD1 matches at 7 bases. In DNA form, the CDR3 reads TGTGCCAGCGGGACAGAACCTCGTCAGCCCCAGCATTTT. This sequence encodes CASGTEPRQPQHF.